This is a list of T cell receptor beta chains from one sample in a study of blood T cell repertoires in COVID-19. The repertoire was sequenced with immunoSEQ multiplex PCR; TCRdb's copy has only in-frame clones and lacks some. There are over 100,000 clones in the sample; roughly 80% occur only once, and 3.5% to 5.5% lies in the top ten. Specimen: peripheral blood. The receptors were sampled from a human donor in a cohort sampled during active COVID-19. Both conserved end residues are part of each CDR3. A D gene is named only where the DNA matches it firmly. Clone size is not always given. Where it is, it says once, few, many or a class for expanded clones.

j_call | d_call | clone_size | v_call | cdr3_aa | cdr3_nt
TRBJ2-1 | TRBD2 | . | TRBV7-2 | CASSFGVASGGSRNEQFF | TGTGCCAGCAGCTTCGGGGTAGCTAGCGGGGGGAGTAGGAATGAGCAGTTCTTC
TRBJ2-4 | . | . | TRBV5-1 | CASSLELARNIQYF | TGCGCCAGCAGCTTGGAGTTGGCGAGGAACATTCAGTACTTC
TRBJ1-3 | TRBD1 | few | TRBV7-9 | CASSRQGDGNTIYF | TGTGCCAGCAGCCGACAGGGTGATGGAAACACCATATATTTT
TRBJ1-1 | . | . | TRBV5-1 | CASSLNTENQAFF | TGCGCCAGCAGCTTGAATACAGAAAACCAAGCTTTCTTT
TRBJ2-2 | . | . | TRBV7-9 | CASSFTTGTGELFF | TGTGCCAGCAGCTTCACCACGGGCACCGGGGAGCTGTTTTTT
TRBJ1-1 | . | . | TRBV21-1 | CASSKTTGHHFTEAFF | TGTGCCAGCAGCAAAACGACAGGCCATCACTTCACTGAAGCTTTCTTT
TRBJ1-2 | TRBD1 | . | TRBV7-6 | CASSLAPGGNYGYTF | TGTGCCAGCAGCTTAGCCCCAGGGGGGAACTATGGCTACACCTTC
TRBJ2-2 | . | . | TRBV9 | CASSSPRGGGRGGELFF | TGTGCCAGCAGCTCTCCCCGAGGGGGGGGGCGTGGTGGGGAGCTGTTTTTT
TRBJ2-2 | TRBD2 | . | TRBV19 | CASDTSGGAPGELFF | TGTGCCAGTGACACTAGCGGGGGGGCCCCCGGGGAGCTGTTTTTT
TRBJ2-7 | . | . | TRBV9 | CASSVRGETNAYEQYF | TGTGCCAGCAGCGTCCGAGGAGAGACCAATGCCTACGAGCAGTACTTC
TRBJ2-2 | . | . | TRBV2 | CASTALPGDTGELFF | TGTGCCAGCACTGCCCTCCCTGGAGACACCGGGGAGCTGTTTTTT
TRBJ2-2 | TRBD2 | . | TRBV6-6 | CASSRLAGPDTGELFF | TGTGCCAGCAGTCGATTAGCGGGGCCAGACACCGGGGAGCTGTTTTTT
TRBJ2-3 | TRBD1 | once | TRBV25-1 | CASSALDRGTPTDTQYF | TGTGCCAGCAGTGCCTTGGACAGGGGAACCCCCACAGATACGCAGTATTTT
TRBJ2-1 | TRBD2 | few | TRBV7-9 | CASSPGRLALSNEQFF | TGTGCCAGCAGCCCAGGGAGACTAGCCCTCTCCAATGAGCAGTTCTTC
TRBJ2-1 | . | . | TRBV10-3 | CAIRQQGGPYNEQFF | TGTGCCATCAGGCAGCAGGGGGGACCCTACAATGAGCAGTTCTTC